Following are 8 T cell receptor beta chains from one sample sequenced in a study of blood T cell repertoires in COVID-19. The method was immunoSEQ multiplex PCR; TCRdb's version includes in-frame clones alone and lacks a portion of them. The sample consists of about 150,000 clones, 70% to 90% of them appearing once. The sample comprised peripheral blood. These receptors all stem from a man aged 60 to 75 with acute or convalescent COVID-19.

This clone was counted at least ten times. The J gene is TRBJ1-2, the V gene TRBV4-1; no reliable D call. This CDR3 is built from 14 residues. Germline CDR1 reads MGHRA; CDR2 reads YSYEKL. Trimming took 0 bases from V and 4 from J, leaving 9 bases between them. The CDR3 sequence is CASSQDTGSYGYTF. The CDR3 DNA sequence: TGCGCCAGCAGCCAAGATACGGGTTCCTATGGCTACACCTTC.

The V and J genes are TRBV7-8 and TRBJ1-4; 7 bases are a match to TRBD1. This CDR3 is 16 amino acids long. The J segment lost 0 bases and the V segment lost 5 bases, leaving 6 bases of the junction unmatched. Germline assignment: CDR1 SGHVS and CDR2 FQNEAQ. In DNA, the CDR3 is TGTGCCAGCAGCCCCGGGACAGACGCAACTAATGAAAAACTGTTTTTT. Protein sequence: CASSPGTDATNEKLFF.

The chain joins TRBV5-5 to TRBJ2-2; 11 nucleotides agree with TRBD1. The CDR3 loop spans 16 amino acids. V dropped 2 bases and J dropped 3; count of bases not matched to a gene: 3. Germline lookup yields CDR1 SGHKS and CDR2 YYEKEE (reference sequence). Written as DNA, the CDR3 is TGTGCCAGCAGCTTCGGGGACAGGGGGTACACCGGGGAGCTGTTTTTT. It specifies CASSFGDRGYTGELFF. The full variable domain, with the rest looked up from reference TRBV5-5 and TRBJ2-2, is DAGVTQSPTHLIKTRGQQVTLRCSPISGHKSVSWYQQVLGQGPQFIFQYYEKEERGRGNFPDRFSARQFPNYSSELNVNALLLGDSALYLCASSFGDRGYTGELFFGEGSRLTVL.

This sequence joins TRBV6-5 and TRBJ2-1, with 9 positions matching TRBD2. Germline lookup yields CDR1 MNHEY and CDR2 SVGAGI. The ends lost 6 bases at V and 10 bases at J; junction bases unmatched: 13. The CDR3 spans 15 residues. CDR3 DNA: TGTGCCAGCAGACTGCTTGGCGGGGGGGCCCGGGAGCAGTTCTTC. This sequence encodes CASRLLGGGAREQFF.

The chain links TRBV24-1 to TRBJ2-1; 9 bases align to TRBD2. The trim removed 1 base at V and 6 bases at J, leaving 3 bases unmatched. The CDR3 covers 15 residues. CDR1 and CDR2 from the germline V gene are KGHDR and SFDVKD. The CDR3 sequence is CATSDLPSGINEQFF. The CDR3 nucleotides read TGTGCCACCAGTGATTTACCTAGCGGGATCAATGAGCAGTTCTTC.

As concerns this clone: The sample carries other DNA sequences with the same CDR3. This sequence joins TRBV5-1 and TRBJ2-5; TRBD1 agrees at 7 bases. With 3 bases clipped from V and 0 bases from J, the junction kept 2 bases outside the gene matches. The CDR3 consists of 14 residues. Germline CDR1 is SGHRS and CDR2 is YFSETQ. The CDR3 DNA is TGCGCCAGCAGCTCGGGACAGTACCAAGAGACCCAGTACTTC. Amino acid sequence: CASSSGQYQETQYF.

The V and J genes are TRBV7-6 and TRBJ2-7, with 11 positions matching TRBD1. CDR3 length: 16 residues. Per the germline V gene, CDR1 is SGHVS and CDR2 is FNYEAQ. V shed 4 bases, J shed 6 bases, and the junction held 11 bases outside the gene matches. This CDR3 is CASSSSTGTGGREQYF. As DNA, the CDR3 is TGTGCCAGCAGCTCGAGCACCGGGACAGGGGGGCGCGAGCAGTACTTC.

The chain employs TRBV10-3 and TRBJ2-1; 10 bases map to TRBD1. V shed 8 bases and J 2 bases; nucleotides not matched to a gene: 6. The CDR3 has 15 amino acids. Germline CDR1 ENHRY, CDR2 SYGVKD. The CDR3 spells CAIAGTGVAYNEQFF. The CDR3 DNA sequence: TGTGCCATCGCAGGGACAGGGGTAGCCTACAATGAGCAGTTCTTC.